This T cell receptor beta chain originates from a study of T cell clonotyping in hematopoietic cell transplantation. Only in-frame clones appear in the TCRdb table, and some are missing; sequencing was by immunoSEQ multiplex PCR. The sample includes fewer than 15,000 clones, about 70% of them seen just once. This clone was detected only once. Its antigen is not identified. This CDR3 is built from 14 residues. Deletions cut 5 bases from V and 0 bases from J, with 8 bases between. Per the germline V gene, CDR1 is SGDLS and CDR2 is YYNGEE. General study findings and limits: Cells were unsorted, so CD4 and CD8 contributions were not separated.

Specimen: peripheral blood mononuclear cells, collected 180 days after allogeneic stem cell transplant. The receptor comes from a male patient aged 60-70 years who had an allogeneic stem cell transplant from an unrelated donor, so the T cells may come from the graft donor. Some clones in this sample may be carry-over from other donors' samples. The chain combines TRBV9 with TRBJ2-2; TRBD1 might be the D (6 bases). CDR3 sequence (DNA): TGTGCCAGCAGTAGGGACACGAACACCGGGGAGCTGTTTTTT. As protein: CASSRDTNTGELFF.